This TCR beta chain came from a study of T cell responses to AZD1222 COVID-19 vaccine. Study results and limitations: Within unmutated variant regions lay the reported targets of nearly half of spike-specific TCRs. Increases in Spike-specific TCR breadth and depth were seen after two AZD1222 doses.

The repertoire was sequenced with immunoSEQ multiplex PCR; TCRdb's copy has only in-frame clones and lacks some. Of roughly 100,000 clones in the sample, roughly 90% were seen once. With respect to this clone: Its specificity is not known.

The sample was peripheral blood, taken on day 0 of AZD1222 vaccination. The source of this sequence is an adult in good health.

CDR3 residues: CASSMRDRDYEQYF. The CDR3 DNA sequence: TGTGCCAGTAGTATGAGGGACAGGGACTACGAGCAGTACTTC. This rearrangement joins TRBV19 to TRBJ2-7; 9 bases line up with TRBD1. The CDR3 consists of 14 residues. In germline, CDR1 is LNHDA, CDR2 SQIVND (reference sequence). Trimming took 3 bases from V and 3 from J; bases not matched to a gene: 3.